A selection of T cell receptor beta chains follows, all from one sample in a study of cytomegalovirus exposure and HLA in healthy donors. Only in-frame clones appear in the TCRdb table, and some are missing; sequencing was by immunoSEQ multiplex PCR. The table includes 200,000 or so clones, more than 65% detected once. The sequenced sample consisted of PBMCs. Receptors originate from a man younger than 30 in good health and CMV-seronegative. The CDR3 runs from the conserved cysteine through the conserved F or W. A D gene is named only where the DNA matches it firmly.

.	TRBV27	TRBJ2-7	CASGIDSYNSYEQYF
TRBD1	TRBV10-3	TRBJ1-5	CAISWTGGGQPQHF
.	TRBV28	TRBJ1-2	CASRHPGYGYTF
.	TRBV5-1	TRBJ2-2	CASSSPGGGPGELFF
TRBD2	TRBV6-5	TRBJ2-7	CASSYHGGSVAYEQYF
.	TRBV5-4	TRBJ2-1	CASSLATSNEQFF
TRBD1	TRBV2	TRBJ1-2	CARQGAESGYTF
.	TRBV29-1	TRBJ2-7	CSVAVAHNQYF
TRBD2	TRBV5-1	TRBJ2-1	CASSAGTSGNNEQFF
.	TRBV7-8	TRBJ2-7	CASSPLLNVPYEQYF
.	TRBV7-9	TRBJ2-5	CASSLVTVQETQYF
TRBD1	TRBV19	TRBJ1-4	CASSISRTGGVTLELFF
.	TRBV29-1	TRBJ2-3	CSVEAQAADTQYF
TRBD1	TRBV28	TRBJ1-2	CASAKTGQAMSGYTF
TRBD2	TRBV4-1	TRBJ2-1	CASSQPGLAVLNEQFF
.	TRBV18	TRBJ2-7	CASSPPDSGNYEQYF
.	TRBV7-2	TRBJ2-7	CASSRSYEQYF